The 7 T cell receptor beta chains presented below share a single source sample, sequenced in a study of tumor and adjacent non-tumor tissue in lung cancer. This sample's RNA came from whole unsorted tissue. The normal lung tissue was taken more than 3 cm from the tumor edge. The library came from three nested PCR rounds adapted from ARM-PCR protocols. TCRdb reprocessed the multiplex PCR reads via MiXCR and lists one record per CDR3 protein. The sample lists about 110,000 distinct CDR3 sequences; about 64% were seen once. Sequencing was done on a sample of distant non-tumor lung tissue. The origin of the receptors is a man in his 60s with non-small cell lung cancer.

The sample holds many counts of this clonotype. The chain uses TRBV12-3 or TRBV12-4 and TRBJ2-5, with D unclear. V lost 5 bases, J lost 4 bases, and 14 bases lay in between. This CDR3 region has 14 residues. CDR3 residues: CASSPTGPSETQYF. Written as DNA, the CDR3 is TGTGCCAGCAGTCCCACCGGGCCTTCAGAGACCCAGTACTTC.

Concerning this clonotype: Germline and junction disagree at one end, which may indicate a read error. This chain links TRBV4-3 with TRBJ2-2; 7 positions match TRBD2. The germline V gene has CDR1 LGHNA and CDR2 YSLEER. CDR3 length: 17 residues. In DNA form, the CDR3 reads TGCACCAGCAGCCAAGAGGGGAGGGGCTTGAACACCTGGGAGCTGTTTTTT. Protein: CTSSQEGRGLNTWELFF.

In its sample, this clonotype was seen many times. The genes are TRBV5-1 and TRBJ2-5; no reliable D call. The germline V and J ends were trimmed by 0 bases and 2 bases, with 11 bases remaining between them. CDR1 is SGHRS and CDR2 is YFSETQ in the germline V gene. The length of the CDR3 is 15 residues. The DNA of the CDR3 is TGCGCCAGCAGCTTGGGTCAGAGCTTACAAGAGACCCAGTACTTC. Translated: CASSLGQSLQETQYF.

Points on this clonotype: A much larger clone sits a single nucleotide away, making a read error possible. J is TRBJ2-1 and V is TRBV5-6; no definite D call. V was pared by 1 base and J by 6 bases, with 11 bases between. The CDR3 length is 14 residues. Germline CDR1 reads SGHDT; CDR2 reads YYEEEE. The CDR3 bases are TGTGCCAGCAGCTTGACTGGCCCTCCCAATGAGCAGTTCTTC. This encodes CASSLTGPPNEQFF.

For the CDR3, the DNA is TGTGCCAGCAGCCAATCGGGACAGGGTGGAGATGAGCAGTTCTTC. As protein: CASSQSGQGGDEQFF. The gene calls are TRBV7-9 and TRBJ2-1, with 9 bases lining up with TRBD1. This CDR3 has 15 residues. V was clipped by 5 bases and J by 8 bases; unmatched bases: 10. Germline loops: CDR1 SEHNR, CDR2 FQNEAQ (reference sequence).

The chain employs TRBV13 and TRBJ2-7; 12 bases fit TRBD2. The CDR3 runs to 15 residues. Germline CDR1 and CDR2: PRHDT and FYEKMQ (reference sequence). J lost 9 bases, V lost 6 bases, and 12 bases had no gene match. The CDR3: CASRIASGGATVQYF. In nucleotides, the CDR3 is TGTGCCAGCAGGATTGCTAGCGGGGGGGCCACCGTGCAGTACTTC.

Of note for this clonotype: Since a much larger clone is just one base distant, this may be a read error. This chain uses TRBV5-6 with TRBJ2-7; tentatively, D is TRBD2 (5 bases). The CDR3 is 14 residues long. Trimming removed 4 bases from V and 0 bases from J, with 11 bases in between. Germline lookup yields CDR1 SGHDT and CDR2 YYEEEE. CDR3: CASSPGSASYEQYF. The CDR3, as DNA: TGTGCCAGCAGCCCGGGATCAGCCTCCTACGAGCAGTACTTC.